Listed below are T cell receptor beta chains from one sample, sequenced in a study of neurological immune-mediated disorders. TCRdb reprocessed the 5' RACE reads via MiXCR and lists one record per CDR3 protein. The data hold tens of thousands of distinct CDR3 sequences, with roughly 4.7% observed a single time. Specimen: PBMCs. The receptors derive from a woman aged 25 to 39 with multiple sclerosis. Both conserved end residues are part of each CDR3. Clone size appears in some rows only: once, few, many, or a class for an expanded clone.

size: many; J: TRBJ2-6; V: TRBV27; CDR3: CASSFARGANVLTF
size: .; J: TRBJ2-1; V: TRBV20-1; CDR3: CSARERAQFF
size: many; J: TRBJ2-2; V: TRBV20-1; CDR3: CSARDRDRVTAGELFF
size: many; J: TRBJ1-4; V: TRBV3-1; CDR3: CASSQADREILF
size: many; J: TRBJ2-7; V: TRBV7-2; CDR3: CASSLGDPSYEQYF
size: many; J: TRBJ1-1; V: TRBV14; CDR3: CASSQGVRNTEAFF
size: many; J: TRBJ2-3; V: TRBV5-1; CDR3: CASSLAGKSTDTQYF
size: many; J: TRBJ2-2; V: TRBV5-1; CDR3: CASKIADTGELFF
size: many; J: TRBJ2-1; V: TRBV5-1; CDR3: CASSLRDSSLNEQFF
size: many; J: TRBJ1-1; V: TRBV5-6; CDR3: CASSMTGTIQAFF
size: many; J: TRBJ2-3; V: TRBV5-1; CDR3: CASTGTGLYTDTQYF
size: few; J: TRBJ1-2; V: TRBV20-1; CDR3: CSATALQASNYGYTF
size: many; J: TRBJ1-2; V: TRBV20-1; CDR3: CSASVAGRQSRGGYTF
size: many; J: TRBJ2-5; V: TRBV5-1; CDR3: CASSFLAGEETQYF
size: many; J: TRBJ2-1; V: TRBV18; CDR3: CASSLWESSYNEQFF
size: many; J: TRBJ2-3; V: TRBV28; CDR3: CASTPSGGNPTVGDTQYF
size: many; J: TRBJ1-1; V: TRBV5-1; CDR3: CASSLSGAGTEAFF
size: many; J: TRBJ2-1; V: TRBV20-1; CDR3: CSARGGGSREQFF
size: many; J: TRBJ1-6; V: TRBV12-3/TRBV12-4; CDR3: CASSFGQTNSPLHF
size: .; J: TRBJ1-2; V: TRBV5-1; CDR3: CASSLAGDDGYTF
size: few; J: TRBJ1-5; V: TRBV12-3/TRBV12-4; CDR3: CASSLGAGYNQPQHF
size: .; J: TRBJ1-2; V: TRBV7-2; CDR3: CASSLARGGLGSGYTF
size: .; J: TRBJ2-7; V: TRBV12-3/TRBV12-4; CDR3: CASSPTGVSYEQYF
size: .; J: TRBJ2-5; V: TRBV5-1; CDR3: CASSLELAGETQYF
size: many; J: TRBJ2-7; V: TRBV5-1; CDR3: CASRAGLAETYEQYF
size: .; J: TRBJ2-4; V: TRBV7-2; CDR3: CASSFKRGALAKNIQYF
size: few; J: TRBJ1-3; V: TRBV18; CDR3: CASSPPASAGNTIYF
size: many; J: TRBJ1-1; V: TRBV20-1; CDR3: CSARGGLRRNTEAFF
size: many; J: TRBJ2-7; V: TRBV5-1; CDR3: CASSLIGPGLASYEQYF
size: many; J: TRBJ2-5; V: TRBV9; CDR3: CASSLGLAGGSVIQETQYF
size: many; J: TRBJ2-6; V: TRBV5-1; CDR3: CASSFGASSGANVLTF
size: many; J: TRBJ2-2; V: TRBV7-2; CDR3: CASSFSGGGTGELFF